The entry that follows covers one T cell receptor (beta chain) sequence. No antigen is known for it. This entry belongs to a study of T cell responses to AZD1222 COVID-19 vaccine. Study-level results: Increases in Spike-specific TCR breadth and depth were seen after two AZD1222 doses.

This CDR3 comprises 11 residues. Trimming took off 8 bases at V and 9 bases at J, with 11 bases between the two ends. Germline V gene sequence: CDR1 MNHEY, CDR2 SVGAGI. Produced via immunoSEQ multiplex PCR; TCRdb's table is partial and in-frame only. The table has 150,000 to 200,000 clones, 85% to 95% seen once. The sequences come from peripheral blood, collected on day 0 of AZD1222 vaccination. This TCR was recovered from an adult in good health. V and J are TRBV6-5 and TRBJ1-5; no clear D. CDR3 DNA sequence: TGTGCCAGCCGGAGTGGGTGGCCCCAGCATTTT. Residues: CASRSGWPQHF.